Presented here are 21 T cell receptor beta chains from one specimen sequenced in a study of OX40 agonist ivuxolimab in advanced cancers. Method: immunoSEQ multiplex PCR; TCRdb's copy keeps in-frame clones and lacks some. The sample includes under 65,000 clones, 85% to 95% of them seen just once. The sequences come from CD4+ or CD8+ T cells sorted from blood, collected in a trial of the OX40 agonist ivuxolimab. The source is an adult with an advanced solid tumor such as melanoma, head and neck, liver or kidney cancer.

The rearrangement links TRBV10-3 to TRBJ1-2; the D is unclear. Trimming left V 0 bases short and J 3 bases short, with 11 bases between. Germline loops: CDR1 ENHRY, CDR2 SYGVKD. CDR3 length equals 15 residues. CDR3 bases: TGTGCCATCAGTGAGTCTCCGGGATCGGACTATGGCTACACCTTC. Encoded protein: CAISESPGSDYGYTF.

As DNA, the CDR3 is TGCGCCAGCAGCTTGGCGCAACCGGCTGGGGAGCAGTACTTC. This gives the protein CASSLAQPAGEQYF. The chain recombines TRBV5-1 with TRBJ2-7; no reliable D call. The CDR3 sequence is 14 residues long. The ends were cut back, 0 bases at V and 7 bases at J, with 14 bases in the middle. CDR1 and CDR2 (germline): SGHRS, YFSETQ.

The chain couples TRBV7-6 to TRBJ2-2; 8 bases match TRBD1. CDR3 length: 16 amino acids. Germline-derived CDR1 and CDR2 are SGHVS and FNYEAQ. V shed 0 bases, J shed 6 bases, and the junction held 6 bases outside the gene matches. The CDR3 DNA is TGTGCCAGCAGCTTAGCGGGGAACAGGGGGGCCGGGGAGCTGTTTTTT. It specifies CASSLAGNRGAGELFF.

This sequence joins TRBV9 and TRBJ2-7; D perhaps matches TRBD1 (6 bases). Germline V gene sequence: CDR1 SGDLS, CDR2 YYNGEE. V was clipped by 1 base and J by 4 bases, with 12 bases between them. The CDR3 sequence is 14 residues long. Here the CDR3 reads CASSVRGHAYEQYF. CDR3 DNA sequence: TGTGCCAGCAGCGTAAGGGGACACGCTTACGAGCAGTACTTC.

The genes are TRBV6-6 and TRBJ1-1; 7 bases are shared with TRBD1. CDR1 and CDR2 (germline): MNHNY, SVGAGI (reference sequence). The CDR3 length is 15 residues. V shed 6 bases and J 2 bases; nucleotides not matched to a gene: 9. CDR3 sequence reads: CASSLAGTANTEAFF. Written as DNA, the CDR3 is TGTGCCAGCAGCTTGGCCGGGACAGCAAACACTGAAGCTTTCTTT.

The J gene is TRBJ2-7, the V gene TRBV30; 15 nucleotides match TRBD2. There are 18 residues in the CDR3. The V gene end was trimmed by 3 bases and the J gene end by 6 bases; junction bases not matched to a gene: 15. Germline V gene lookup returns CDR1 GTSNPN and CDR2 SVGIG (reference sequence). The CDR3 is CAWRMLGLAGGRGGEQYF. The CDR3 nucleotides read TGTGCCTGGAGAATGTTAGGACTAGCGGGAGGGCGGGGCGGCGAGCAGTACTTC.

This chain connects TRBV6-5 to TRBJ2-7; the match to TRBD2 covers 8 bases. J lost 7 bases, V lost 0 bases, and 5 bases had no gene match. The CDR3 loop spans 14 amino acids. Germline CDR1 and CDR2: MNHEY and SVGAGI. CDR3 bases: TGTGCCAGCAGTTACTCCGGGAGGGCGCTAGAGCAGTACTTC. Translating gives CASSYSGRALEQYF.

This sequence joins TRBV7-2 and TRBJ2-2, with D perhaps matching TRBD1 or TRBD2 (5 bases each). V dropped 5 bases and J dropped 4 bases, with 14 bases sitting between them. CDR3 length: 15 residues. CDR1 is SGHTA, CDR2 FQGNSA, per germline. Here the CDR3 DNA reads TGTGCCAGCAGCCAAGCAACGGGGCTCACCGGGGAGCTGTTTTTT. It codes for CASSQATGLTGELFF.

V usage is TRBV25-1 and J usage is TRBJ2-3; D is uncertain. The CDR3 totals 14 residues. V was clipped by 3 bases and J by 1 base, with 8 bases between them. Germline loops: CDR1 MGHDK, CDR2 SYGVNS. The CDR3 sequence: CASSDIKGTDTQYF. CDR3 nucleotide sequence: TGTGCCAGCAGTGATATCAAGGGCACAGATACGCAGTATTTT.

The chain has TRBV6-1 and TRBJ2-3; 10 bases line up with TRBD1. The CDR3 spans 15 residues. V lost 5 bases to trimming and J lost 6 bases; unmatched junction nucleotides: 8. Germline V gene sequence: CDR1 MNHNS, CDR2 SASEGT. For the CDR3, the DNA is TGTGCCAGCAGTTCGGGACAGGGGAATTCCGATACGCAGTATTTT. The encoded protein is CASSSGQGNSDTQYF.

The chain couples TRBV10-2 to TRBJ2-2, with TRBD2 matching 10 bases. The length of the CDR3 is 14 residues. Germline V gene data show CDR1 as WSHSY and CDR2 as SAAADI. Trimming took 10 bases from V and 4 from J; bases not matched to a gene: 6. CDR3 coding DNA: TGCGCCACTCCGGGACTAGCGTCCACCGGGGAGCTGTTTTTT. Residues: CATPGLASTGELFF.

As DNA, the CDR3 is TGCGCCAGCAGCTCGACTAGCGGGAAGCGCTCCTACAATGAGCAGTTCTTC. This codes for CASSSTSGKRSYNEQFF. The chain joins TRBV5-1 to TRBJ2-1; 11 bases align to TRBD2. From germline, CDR1 is SGHRS and CDR2 YFSETQ. CDR3 size: 17 residues. V shed 3 bases, J shed 0 bases, and the junction held 5 bases outside the gene matches.

The chain employs TRBV18 and TRBJ2-4; TRBD1 agrees at 7 bases. There are 15 residues in the CDR3. V lost 3 bases and J lost 3; bases outside the gene matches: 5. Germline V lookup: CDR1 KGHSH, CDR2 LQKENI. CDR3 coding DNA: TGTGCCAGCTCACCTACCCAGGGGGACAAAAACATTCAGTACTTC. This encodes CASSPTQGDKNIQYF.

As concerns this clone: This same CDR3 is encoded by further DNA sequences in the sample. V is TRBV19 and J is TRBJ2-2, with a tentative D call TRBD2 (6 bases). CDR1 and CDR2 (germline): LNHDA, SQIVND (reference sequence). Trimming removed 1 base from V and 0 bases from J, with 6 bases in between. The CDR3 has 15 residues. CDR3 coding DNA: TGTGCCAGTAGTATAGCGGGAGCGAACACCGGGGAGCTGTTTTTT. This translates into CASSIAGANTGELFF. Filled out from reference TRBV19 and TRBJ2-2, the complete variable domain reads DGGITQSPKYLFRKEGQNVTLSCEQNLNHDAMYWYRQDPGQGLRLIYYSQIVNDFQKGDIAEGYSVSREKKESFPLTVTSAQKNPTAFYLCASSIAGANTGELFFGEGSRLTVL.

In its sample, this clone was seen once. The chain joins TRBV5-1 to TRBJ2-3; D remains unclear. Trimming shortened V by 0 bases and J by 1 base, and 9 bases separated the two germline ends. The germline gives CDR1 SGHRS, CDR2 YFSETQ. The CDR3 contains 15 residues. CDR3 region: CASSLDWRRTDTQYF. DNA of the CDR3: TGCGCCAGCAGCTTGGATTGGAGACGCACAGATACGCAGTATTTT.

The rearrangement links TRBV27 to TRBJ2-1; 14 bases map to TRBD2. This CDR3 comprises 18 residues. Trimming cost V 4 bases and J 9 bases; bases outside gene matches: 14. Germline V gives CDR1 MNHEY, CDR2 SMNVEV (reference sequence). The CDR3 reads CASSSSGGLAGGGGEQFF. The DNA of the CDR3 is TGTGCCAGCAGTTCCTCCGGAGGACTAGCGGGAGGTGGTGGTGAGCAGTTCTTC.

V and J are TRBV9 and TRBJ2-1, with a possible D match to TRBD1 (6 bases). The germline V gene has CDR1 SGDLS and CDR2 YYNGEE. The CDR3 contains 17 residues. Trimming took 0 bases from V and 0 from J, leaving 13 bases between them. The DNA of the CDR3 is TGTGCCAGCAGCGTAGTGCAGGGGCCGAGCTCCTACAATGAGCAGTTCTTC. This encodes CASSVVQGPSSYNEQFF.

The genes are TRBV30 and TRBJ2-7; D may be TRBD2 (5 bases). CDR1 GTSNPN and CDR2 SVGIG come from the germline V gene (reference sequence). The germline V and J ends were trimmed by 2 bases and 11 bases, with 16 bases remaining between them. The CDR3 sequence is 12 residues long. DNA of the CDR3: TGTGCCTGGAGTTCGGGAATTACGAGGGAGTACTTC. Translating gives CAWSSGITREYF.

This chain uses TRBV18 with TRBJ2-2; D is perhaps TRBD1 or TRBD2 (5 bases each). Germline-derived CDR1 and CDR2 are KGHSH and LQKENI. The V and J ends lost 3 bases and 5 bases respectively, with 13 bases between them. The CDR3 covers 15 residues. Here the CDR3 DNA reads TGTGCCAGCTCACCGGGACCAGCGACGACCGGGGAGCTGTTTTTT. It encodes CASSPGPATTGELFF.

This sequence joins TRBV10-1 and TRBJ1-1, with D possibly TRBD1 on 5 matching bases. Trimming removed 5 bases from V and 3 bases from J, with 10 bases in between. CDR1 and CDR2 (germline): WNHNN, SYGVQD (reference sequence). The CDR3 extends over 13 amino acids. The CDR3 region is CASSPMGDTEAFF. The CDR3 nucleotides are TGCGCCAGCAGTCCCATGGGGGACACTGAAGCTTTCTTT.

V gene TRBV10-1 combines with J gene TRBJ2-7, with a tentative D call TRBD1 (9 bases). V lost 8 bases, J lost 7 bases, and 21 bases lay in between. The CDR3 runs 14 residues. Germline V gives CDR1 WNHNN, CDR2 SYGVQD (reference sequence). The chain's CDR3 is CASLPGQGLVEQYF. The CDR3 region has the DNA TGCGCCAGCCTACCGGGACAGGGACTAGTGGAGCAGTACTTC.